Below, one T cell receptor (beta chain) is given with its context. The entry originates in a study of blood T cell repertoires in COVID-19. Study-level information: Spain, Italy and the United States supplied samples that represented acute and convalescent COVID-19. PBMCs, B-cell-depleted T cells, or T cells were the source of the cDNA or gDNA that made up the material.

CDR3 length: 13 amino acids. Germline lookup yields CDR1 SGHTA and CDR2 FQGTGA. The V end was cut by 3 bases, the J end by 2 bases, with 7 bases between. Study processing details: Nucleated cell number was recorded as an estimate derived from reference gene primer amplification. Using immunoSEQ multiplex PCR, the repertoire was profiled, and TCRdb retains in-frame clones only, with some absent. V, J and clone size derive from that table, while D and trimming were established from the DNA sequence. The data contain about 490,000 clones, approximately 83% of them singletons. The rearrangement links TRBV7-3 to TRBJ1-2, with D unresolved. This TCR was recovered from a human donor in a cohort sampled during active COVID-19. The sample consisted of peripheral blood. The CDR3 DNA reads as TGTGCCAGCAGCTTGGGCAGAAACTATGGCTACACCTTC. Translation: CASSLGRNYGYTF.